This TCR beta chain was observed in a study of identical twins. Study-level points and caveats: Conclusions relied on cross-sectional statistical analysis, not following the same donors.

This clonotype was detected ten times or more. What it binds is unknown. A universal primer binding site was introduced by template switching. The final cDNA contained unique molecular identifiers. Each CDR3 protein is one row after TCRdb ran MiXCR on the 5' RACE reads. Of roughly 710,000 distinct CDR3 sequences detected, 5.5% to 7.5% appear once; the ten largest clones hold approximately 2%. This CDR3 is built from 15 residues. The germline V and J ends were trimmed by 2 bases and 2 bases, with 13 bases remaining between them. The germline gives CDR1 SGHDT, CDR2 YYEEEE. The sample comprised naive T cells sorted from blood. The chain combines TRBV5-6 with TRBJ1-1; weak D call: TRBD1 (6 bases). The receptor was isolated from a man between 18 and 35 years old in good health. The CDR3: CASSFGGRVNTEAFF. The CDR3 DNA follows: TGTGCCAGCAGCTTCGGGGGGCGAGTTAACACTGAAGCTTTCTTT.